This T cell receptor (beta chain) came from a study of cytomegalovirus exposure and HLA in healthy donors. Study in general: From HLA-typed donors, an early data release held approximately 85 million unique TCRs. Whole-study findings and limits: Reports state that TCR beta sequences accurately predicted most subjects' HLA-A and HLA-B alleles. Within an earlier analysis, most TCR beta V segments proved productive either about 90% or about 30% of the time. Association of under 20,000 TCR beta sequences with HLA alleles was found at 0.05 false discovery rate in a later analysis.

To note about this clone: As yet, its antigen is unknown.

60 Vbeta and 13 Jbeta primers were used in PCR. Repertoires were generated with immunoSEQ multiplex PCR, while TCRdb's copy carries only in-frame clones and drops some. The data contain under 250,000 clones, roughly 87% of them seen just once; the ten biggest clones take up 6%. The CDR3 loop spans 14 amino acids. Germline V CDR1 and CDR2: WNHNN, SYGVQD (reference sequence). The V and J ends lost 10 bases and 12 bases, in that order; junction bases with no gene match: 13. This sequence joins TRBV10-1 and TRBJ2-1, with 12 positions matching TRBD2. Sequenced material: PBMCs. The TCR comes from a man aged 40-55 years in good health and CMV-seropositive. This CDR3 is CATPTSGSREGQFF. Here the CDR3 DNA reads TGCGCCACTCCGACTAGCGGGAGTCGGGAGGGGCAGTTCTTC.